The rows below give T cell receptor beta chains drawn from one sample of a study of T-cell reconstitution after alpha-beta-depleted transplantation in children. TCRdb reprocessed the PCR reads via MiXCR and lists one record per CDR3 protein. The data show some 100,000 distinct CDR3 sequences, about a quarter seen once. Sequencing was performed on PBMCs, taken before TCRalphabeta/CD19-depleted stem cell transplant. These receptors all come from a boy aged 2 to 10 with acute lymphoblastic leukemia, due to receive a stem cell transplant. The CDR3 runs from the conserved cysteine through the conserved F or W. The order of the fields is V gene, J gene, CDR3 length, CDR3 protein.

v_gene: TRBV20-1; j_gene: TRBJ1-2; len: 14; CDR3aa: CSARRGGLSYGDTF
v_gene: TRBV20-1; j_gene: TRBJ1-3; len: 12; CDR3aa: CSARGQGNTIYF
v_gene: TRBV15; j_gene: TRBJ2-1; len: 15; CDR3aa: CATSSFRASGNEQFF
v_gene: TRBV21-1; j_gene: TRBJ2-7; len: 16; CDR3aa: CASSPSGREYTDEQYF
v_gene: TRBV12-3/TRBV12-4; j_gene: TRBJ1-5; len: 14; CDR3aa: CASSSFLSNQPQHF
v_gene: TRBV2; j_gene: TRBJ2-5; len: 12; CDR3aa: CAAGAPDLTQYF
v_gene: TRBV28; j_gene: TRBJ1-5; len: 14; CDR3aa: CASNMAQTNQPQHF
v_gene: TRBV7-7; j_gene: TRBJ2-1; len: 15; CDR3aa: CASSLGQGNVNEQFF
v_gene: TRBV5-1; j_gene: TRBJ1-1; len: 14; CDR3aa: CASSRDRVGTEAFF
v_gene: TRBV3-1; j_gene: TRBJ2-1; len: 15; CDR3aa: CASSQAGGAREEQFF
v_gene: TRBV7-8; j_gene: TRBJ2-1; len: 15; CDR3aa: CASSLRLSSYNEQFF
v_gene: TRBV7-2; j_gene: TRBJ2-7; len: 15; CDR3aa: CASSLHWSDSYEQYF
v_gene: TRBV5-1; j_gene: TRBJ2-5; len: 10; CDR3aa: CASPRGTQYF
v_gene: TRBV12-3/TRBV12-4; j_gene: TRBJ1-1; len: 13; CDR3aa: CASSLLDRAEAFF
v_gene: TRBV7-9; j_gene: TRBJ2-2; len: 14; CDR3aa: CASSLDWNTGELFF
v_gene: TRBV28; j_gene: TRBJ2-7; len: 15; CDR3aa: CASSLPGREALEQYF
v_gene: TRBV7-2; j_gene: TRBJ2-3; len: 16; CDR3aa: CASSLVGRGPVNTQYF
v_gene: TRBV12-3/TRBV12-4; j_gene: TRBJ2-1; len: 14; CDR3aa: CASSSSRDRVTQVF
v_gene: TRBV20-1; j_gene: TRBJ2-1; len: 17; CDR3aa: CSARLTPGLGTLNEQFF
v_gene: TRBV7-2; j_gene: TRBJ2-6; len: 17; CDR3aa: CASSLSGGSSGANVLTF
v_gene: TRBV10-3; j_gene: TRBJ2-3; len: 11; CDR3aa: CAINSGDTQYF
v_gene: TRBV20-1; j_gene: TRBJ2-1; len: 13; CDR3aa: CSLGTSGMSEQFF
v_gene: TRBV20-1; j_gene: TRBJ2-1; len: 15; CDR3aa: CSARSMSGRGDEQFF
v_gene: TRBV5-1; j_gene: TRBJ2-3; len: 16; CDR3aa: CASSATSGSGADTQYF
v_gene: TRBV11-2; j_gene: TRBJ2-1; len: 16; CDR3aa: CASSLGGTGGWDEQFF
v_gene: TRBV27; j_gene: TRBJ2-1; len: 13; CDR3aa: CASSLSGSNEQFF
v_gene: TRBV28; j_gene: TRBJ1-1; len: 15; CDR3aa: CASQGGAQMNTEAFF
v_gene: TRBV20-1; j_gene: TRBJ2-7; len: 18; CDR3aa: CSARDATSRGRFSYEQYF
v_gene: TRBV7-2; j_gene: TRBJ2-5; len: 21; CDR3aa: CASSPADPGTVRSALQETQYF
v_gene: TRBV6-1; j_gene: TRBJ1-1; len: 13; CDR3aa: CASGRGLATEAFF
v_gene: TRBV20-1; j_gene: TRBJ1-1; len: 11; CDR3aa: CSATGVTEAFF
v_gene: TRBV10-3; j_gene: TRBJ1-1; len: 14; CDR3aa: CAITPQGPNTEAFF
v_gene: TRBV7-6; j_gene: TRBJ2-5; len: 15; CDR3aa: CASSSGGGSRETQYF
v_gene: TRBV20-1; j_gene: TRBJ2-1; len: 18; CDR3aa: CSARARSGGEKAINEQFF
v_gene: TRBV5-1; j_gene: TRBJ1-3; len: 13; CDR3aa: CASSGARGNTIYF
v_gene: TRBV20-1; j_gene: TRBJ2-1; len: 14; CDR3aa: CSARDRLAGAEQFF
v_gene: TRBV28; j_gene: TRBJ2-7; len: 11; CDR3aa: CASSLGIEQYF
v_gene: TRBV6-1; j_gene: TRBJ2-1; len: 12; CDR3aa: CASSASRNEQFF
v_gene: TRBV27; j_gene: TRBJ2-3; len: 14; CDR3aa: CASTLNSPGDTQYF
v_gene: TRBV7-2; j_gene: TRBJ2-7; len: 15; CDR3aa: CASSSPGLAGYEQYF
v_gene: TRBV18; j_gene: TRBJ2-1; len: 14; CDR3aa: CASSPTSGANEQFF
v_gene: TRBV12-3/TRBV12-4; j_gene: TRBJ2-7; len: 12; CDR3aa: CASSFTGYEQYF
v_gene: TRBV4-1; j_gene: TRBJ1-5; len: 16; CDR3aa: CASSQDPGRGNQPQHF
v_gene: TRBV7-9; j_gene: TRBJ2-5; len: 12; CDR3aa: CASSFSQETQYF
v_gene: TRBV24-1; j_gene: TRBJ2-3; len: 14; CDR3aa: CATSDLTGTNTQYF
v_gene: TRBV3-1; j_gene: TRBJ1-6; len: 14; CDR3aa: CASSLSTGGSPLHF
v_gene: TRBV12-3/TRBV12-4; j_gene: TRBJ2-3; len: 15; CDR3aa: CASSSRGSSTDTQYF
v_gene: TRBV3-1; j_gene: TRBJ2-5; len: 14; CDR3aa: CASSRRQTEETQYF
v_gene: TRBV5-1; j_gene: TRBJ2-1; len: 12; CDR3aa: CASSPTPGLQFF
v_gene: TRBV12-3/TRBV12-4; j_gene: TRBJ1-1; len: 14; CDR3aa: CASSLTGAGTEAFF
v_gene: TRBV10-3; j_gene: TRBJ1-2; len: 13; CDR3aa: CAISRGANYGYTF
v_gene: TRBV12-3/TRBV12-4; j_gene: TRBJ2-4; len: 15; CDR3aa: CASSSQRIWGDIQYF
v_gene: TRBV5-5; j_gene: TRBJ2-5; len: 14; CDR3aa: CASSLPRNQETQYF
v_gene: TRBV5-1; j_gene: TRBJ2-2; len: 15; CDR3aa: CASSWTGINTGELFF
v_gene: TRBV2; j_gene: TRBJ2-1; len: 12; CDR3aa: CASSSFNGEQFF
v_gene: TRBV5-1; j_gene: TRBJ2-5; len: 16; CDR3aa: CASSLDVAGGTETQYF
v_gene: TRBV11-2; j_gene: TRBJ2-1; len: 14; CDR3aa: CASSSRRENNEQFF
v_gene: TRBV20-1; j_gene: TRBJ1-2; len: 12; CDR3aa: CSAAIVTYGYTF
v_gene: TRBV2; j_gene: TRBJ1-4; len: 13; CDR3aa: CASSRAWDEKLFF
v_gene: TRBV7-9; j_gene: TRBJ2-4; len: 14; CDR3aa: CASSLAQAKNIQYF